The clone carrying this TCR beta chain was observed many times. This sample stems from a study of human T cells and chemical hapten exposure. About the study: DPC (0.01%) was patch tested on the upper back and read at 6 days. It was small differences in pooled library volume that mainly caused per-sample TCR yields to vary.

The CDR3 consists of 14 residues. Each CDR3 protein is one row after TCRdb ran MiXCR on the RACE reads. This table holds tens of thousands of distinct CDR3 sequences, more than 9% found once. Time point reported: pre-sensitization, week 0. Treatment reported: therapeutic diphenylcyclopropenone sensitization with weekly scalp DPC. The genes are TRBV21-1 and TRBJ2-7; TRBD1, the table's D call, was not compared with the DNA. TRBV21-1 is classified as a pseudogene. This specimen consisted of whole blood, obtained in connection with sensitization to the hapten diphenylcyclopropenone (DPC). This receptor was obtained from a man aged 35 to 55 with alopecia areata. Some clones in this sample may be carry-over from other donors' samples. The CDR3 loop is CASSADRADYEQYF. CDR3 coding DNA: TGTGCCAGCAGCGCCGACAGGGCCGACTACGAGCAGTACTTC.